This note documents a single T cell receptor (beta chain) sequence. This clone's antigen is unknown. No base-level quality is on record; no much larger clone is a single base apart. The library was obtained by the immunoSEQ multiplex PCR assay. In its TCRdb copy, this immuneACCESS table keeps in-frame sequences only and misses some clones. Where compared with another copy, unresolved V genes explain less than half of these, and the others have no known cause. For this sample there are tens of thousands of clones; approximately 90% appear just once. The ten biggest clones cover 4% to 6.5% of the sample. This entry comes from a study of technical replicates of blood from a handful of donors listed by TCRdb under 2017. Including cysteine and phenylalanine, the CDR3 has 17 amino acids. The CDR3 DNA has 51 bases and is translated from base 1. In the germline V gene, CDR1 corresponds to SNHLY and CDR2 to FYNNEI. V loses 6 bases at its end and J loses 2 bases; junction bases beyond the gene matches: 14.

The sequence came from a human donor in good health. Some clones in this sample may be carry-over from other donors' samples. Sequencing was carried out using PBMCs. This chain is built from TRBV2 and TRBJ2-7, with 9 bases matching TRBD1. The CDR3 region has the sequence CASSETRPGTGTYEQYF. The DNA sequence follows: TGTGCCAGCAGCGAAACCCGCCCTGGGACAGGGACCTACGAGCAGTACTTC.